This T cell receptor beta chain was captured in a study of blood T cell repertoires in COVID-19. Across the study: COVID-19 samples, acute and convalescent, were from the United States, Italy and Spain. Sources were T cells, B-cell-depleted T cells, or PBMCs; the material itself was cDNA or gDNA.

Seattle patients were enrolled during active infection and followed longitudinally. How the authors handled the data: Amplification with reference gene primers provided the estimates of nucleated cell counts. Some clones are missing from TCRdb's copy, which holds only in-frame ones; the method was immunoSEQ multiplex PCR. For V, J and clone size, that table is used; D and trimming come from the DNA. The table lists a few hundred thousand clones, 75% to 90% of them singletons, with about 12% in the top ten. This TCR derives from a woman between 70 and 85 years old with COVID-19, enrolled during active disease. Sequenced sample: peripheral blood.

The DNA for the CDR3 is TGTGCCAGCAGTAGCCCGAGCTCTGGAAACACCATATATTTT. Residues: CASSSPSSGNTIYF. The gene calls are TRBV6-5 and TRBJ1-3; D is unclear. V dropped 5 bases and J dropped 0 bases, with 8 bases sitting between them. Looked up from germline, CDR1 is MNHEY and CDR2 is SVGAGI. The CDR3 spans 14 residues.